The 19 T cell receptor beta chains given below trace back to one sample, sequenced in a study of blood T cell repertoires in COVID-19. The protocol was immunoSEQ multiplex PCR, while the TCRdb copy is restricted to in-frame clones and leaves out a portion. Seen here are some 180,000 clones, approximately 91% observed once, and the top ten hold about 4.9%. The specimen was peripheral blood. These receptors were taken from a man aged 18 to 30 with COVID-19, enrolled during active disease.

Here the CDR3 DNA reads TGTGCCAGCAGTTTATCGAAGAGTTCTGGCGGGAGGGCCTACAATGAGCAGTTCTTC. As protein: CASSLSKSSGGRAYNEQFF. The rearrangement links TRBV27 to TRBJ2-1, with 9 bases identical to TRBD2. There are 19 residues in the CDR3. The ends lost 0 bases at V and 2 bases at J; junction bases unmatched: 11. CDR1 and CDR2 from the germline V gene are MNHEY and SMNVEV (reference sequence).

V is TRBV5-4 and J is TRBJ2-5, with 9 bases matching TRBD2. V dropped 2 bases and J dropped 5; count of bases not matched to a gene: 7. Germline CDR1 is SGHNT and CDR2 is YYREEE (reference sequence). CDR3 length: 15 amino acids. The CDR3 reads CASSLKASGTETQYF. DNA for the CDR3: TGTGCCAGCAGCTTAAAGGCTAGCGGGACTGAGACCCAGTACTTC. The complete variable domain, with remaining parts taken from reference TRBV5-4 and TRBJ2-5, reads ETGVTQSPTHLIKTRGQQVTLRCSSQSGHNTVSWYQQALGQGPQFIFQYYREEENGRGNFPPRFSGLQFPNYSSELNVNALELDDSALYLCASSLKASGTETQYFGPGTRLLVL.

V gene TRBV6-5 combines with J gene TRBJ1-6, with D maybe TRBD1 (6 bases). Trimming removed 3 bases from V and 8 bases from J, with 11 bases in between. Germline assignment: CDR1 MNHEY and CDR2 SVGAGI. The CDR3 contains 14 residues. CDR3 DNA sequence: TGTGCCAGCAGTTATGGACAGAACTATTCACCCCTCCACTTT. This encodes CASSYGQNYSPLHF.

This chain joins TRBV27 and TRBJ2-7, with 7 nucleotides matching TRBD1. The CDR3 sequence is 15 residues long. The germline CDR1 and CDR2 sequences are MNHEY and SMNVEV (reference sequence). The V gene end was trimmed by 0 bases and the J gene end by 1 base; junction bases not matched to a gene: 3. The CDR3 spells CASSLSPDRSYEQYF. For the CDR3, the DNA is TGTGCCAGCAGTTTATCACCGGACAGGTCCTACGAGCAGTACTTC.

The chain employs TRBV28 and TRBJ1-2, with D possibly matching TRBD1 (5 bases). Germline-derived CDR1 and CDR2 are MDHEN and SYDVKM. V lost 8 bases to trimming and J lost 6 bases, with 19 bases between them. The CDR3 length is 14 residues. The CDR3 is CASEGGAGRNGYTF. Written as DNA, the CDR3 is TGTGCCAGCGAAGGTGGGGCAGGGAGGAATGGCTACACCTTC.

The CDR3 spells CASRTRQGGTEAFF. CDR3 DNA: TGTGCCAGTAGGACCAGACAGGGGGGAACTGAAGCTTTCTTT. This chain connects TRBV19 to TRBJ1-1; TRBD1 aligns across 9 bases. The germline V gene encodes CDR1 LNHDA and CDR2 SQIVND (reference sequence). The V gene end was trimmed by 6 bases and the J gene end by 5 bases; junction bases not matched to a gene: 7. The CDR3 has 14 amino acids.

This chain connects TRBV6-1 to TRBJ1-5; the match to TRBD1 covers 9 bases. Germline CDR1 reads MNHNS; CDR2 reads SASEGT. CDR3 length equals 16 residues. Losses at the gene ends were 0 bases for V and 6 bases for J; bases not matched to a gene: 6. This chain's CDR3 is CASSEAAGQGGQPQHF. CDR3 bases: TGTGCCAGCAGTGAAGCGGCGGGACAGGGTGGTCAGCCCCAGCATTTT.

This clone showed up just once. The chain recombines TRBV2 with TRBJ2-7; TRBD2 matches 8 bases. CDR3 length: 16 amino acids. V trimming: 4 bases; J trimming: 2 bases; junction bases outside the gene matches: 10. Germline loops: CDR1 SNHLY, CDR2 FYNNEI. CDR3 sequence reads: CASSATSGGGTYEQYF. CDR3 nucleotides: TGTGCCAGCAGTGCAACCTCGGGAGGGGGAACCTACGAGCAGTACTTC.

V gene TRBV28 combines with J gene TRBJ2-7; TRBD1 matches 7 bases. This CDR3 has 14 amino acids. From germline, CDR1 is MDHEN and CDR2 SYDVKM. The J segment lost 4 bases and the V segment lost 4 bases, leaving 7 bases of the junction unmatched. For the CDR3, the DNA is TGTGCCAGCAGTTCCTTGACAGGGTGGTACGAGCAGTACTTC. It encodes CASSSLTGWYEQYF.

This chain uses TRBV7-7 with TRBJ2-2; TRBD2 matches at 11 bases. The CDR3 has 18 amino acids. Trimming at V came to 5 bases and at J to 1 base, leaving 9 bases not matched to a gene. The germline gives CDR1 SSHAT, CDR2 FNYEAQ (reference sequence). CDR3 in amino acids: CASSVGLADLKNTGELFF. The CDR3 DNA reads TGTGCCAGCAGCGTGGGACTAGCGGACCTCAAGAACACCGGGGAGCTGTTTTTT. The full variable domain, its missing parts supplied by reference TRBV7-7 and TRBJ2-2, is GAGVSQSPRYKVTKRGQDVTLRCDPISSHATLYWYQQALGQGPEFLTYFNYEAQPDKSGLPSDRFSAERPEGSISTLTIQRTEQRDSAMYRCASSVGLADLKNTGELFFGEGSRLTVL.

The V call is TRBV28, the J call TRBJ2-2, with D perhaps TRBD1 (5 bases). The germline gives CDR1 MDHEN, CDR2 SYDVKM. Trimming left V 8 bases short and J 2 bases short, with 9 bases between. This CDR3 region has 13 residues. DNA of the CDR3: TGTGCCAGCGGGGCGGTTAACACCGGGGAGCTGTTTTTT. Encoded protein: CASGAVNTGELFF. Variable domain in full (rest from reference TRBV28 and TRBJ2-2): DVKVTQSSRYLVKRTGEKVFLECVQDMDHENMFWYRQDPGLGLRLIYFSYDVKMKEKGDIPEGYSVSREKKERFSLILESASTNQTSMYLCASGAVNTGELFFGEGSRLTVL.

The chain has TRBV7-9 and TRBJ1-3, with D uncertain. CDR1 and CDR2 (germline): SEHNR, FQNEAQ (reference sequence). This CDR3 is 14 amino acids long. The V end was cut by 5 bases, the J end by 1 base, with 9 bases between. The CDR3 nucleotides are TGTGCCAGCAGCAGCTACGAGTCTGGAAACACCATATATTTT. As protein: CASSSYESGNTIYF.

The V call is TRBV11-2, the J call TRBJ2-3, with TRBD2 identical over 7 bases. The CDR3 loop spans 16 amino acids. Germline V gene data show CDR1 as SGHAT and CDR2 as FQNNGV. J gave up 0 bases and V 0 bases, and 3 bases lay outside the gene matches. CDR3 nucleotide sequence: TGTGCCAGCAGCTTAGATGGCGGGAGTAGCACAGATACGCAGTATTTT. Its protein product is CASSLDGGSSTDTQYF.

V and J are TRBV6-5 and TRBJ2-7; a possible D gene is TRBD2 (6 bases). The CDR3 spans 12 residues. V was clipped by 4 bases and J by 13 bases, with 17 bases between them. The germline V gene encodes CDR1 MNHEY and CDR2 SVGAGI. The chain's CDR3 is CASSSQGTGLYF. The CDR3 bases are TGTGCCAGCAGTTCCCAAGGCACGGGACTCTACTTC.

V and J are TRBV4-3 and TRBJ2-2; 7 nucleotides line up with TRBD2. There are 16 residues in the CDR3. The ends lost 4 bases at V and 5 bases at J; junction bases unmatched: 10. The V gene's germline CDR1 is LGHNA and CDR2 YSLEER. CDR3 sequence: CASSPTIAGQTGELFF. In nucleotides, the CDR3 is TGCGCCAGCAGCCCGACCATAGCGGGCCAGACCGGGGAGCTGTTTTTT.

This clone was seen a handful of times. The chain joins TRBV28 to TRBJ1-5; 8 bases line up with TRBD1. This CDR3 contains 15 residues. V shed 2 bases and J 4 bases; nucleotides not matched to a gene: 4. Germline assignment: CDR1 MDHEN and CDR2 SYDVKM. The CDR3 DNA reads TGTGCCAGCAGTTTACCGGGACAGGTAAATCAGCCCCAGCATTTT. This encodes CASSLPGQVNQPQHF.

The chain is built from TRBV7-2 and TRBJ1-1; D remains unclear. CDR3 size: 14 residues. V was clipped by 5 bases and J by 1 base, with 11 bases between them. Germline loops: CDR1 SGHTA, CDR2 FQGNSA. As DNA, the CDR3 is TGTGCCAGCAGCGAAAGAGTTGGGAACACTGAAGCTTTCTTT. As protein: CASSERVGNTEAFF.

About this clone: At one boundary the junction diverges from the germline segment, which might be a read error. The J gene is TRBJ1-4, the V gene TRBV5-6, with D possibly being TRBD1 (5 bases). CDR1 is SGHDT and CDR2 is YYEEEE in the germline V gene. The CDR3 is 14 residues long. CDR3 nucleotide sequence: TGTGCCAGCAGCCCGGGGGGTTGGGATGAAAAACTGCTTTTT. This gives the protein CASSPGGWDEKLLF. The full variable domain, completed using reference TRBV5-6 and TRBJ1-4, is DAGVTQSPTHLIKTRGQQVTLRCSPKSGHDTVSWYQQALGQGPQFIFQYYEEEERQRGNFPDRFSGHQFPNYSSELNVNALLLGDSALYLCASSPGGWDEKLLFGSGTQLSVL.

The chain combines TRBV28 with TRBJ2-7; TRBD1 agrees at 7 bases. The length of the CDR3 is 14 residues. Losses at the gene ends were 5 bases for V and 2 bases for J; bases not matched to a gene: 6. In germline, CDR1 is MDHEN, CDR2 SYDVKM. The CDR3 loop reads CASSANRGTYEQYF. The CDR3 bases are TGTGCCAGCAGTGCAAACAGGGGAACCTACGAGCAGTACTTC.